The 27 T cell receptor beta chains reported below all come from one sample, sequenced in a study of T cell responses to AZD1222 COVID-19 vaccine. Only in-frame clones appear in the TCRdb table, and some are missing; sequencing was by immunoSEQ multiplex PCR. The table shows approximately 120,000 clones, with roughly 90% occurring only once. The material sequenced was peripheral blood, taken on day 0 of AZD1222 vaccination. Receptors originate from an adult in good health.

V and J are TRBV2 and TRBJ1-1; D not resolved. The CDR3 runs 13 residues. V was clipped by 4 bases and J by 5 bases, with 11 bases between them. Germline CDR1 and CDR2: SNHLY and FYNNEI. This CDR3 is CASSGFSGTEAFF. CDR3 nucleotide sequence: TGTGCCAGCAGTGGGTTTTCGGGGACTGAAGCTTTCTTT.

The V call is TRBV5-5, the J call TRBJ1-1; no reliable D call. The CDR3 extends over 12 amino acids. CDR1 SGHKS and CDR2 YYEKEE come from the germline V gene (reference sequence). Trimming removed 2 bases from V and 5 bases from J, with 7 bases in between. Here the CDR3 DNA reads TGTGCCAGCAGCTTTAGGGAGACTGAAGCTTTCTTT. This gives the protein CASSFRETEAFF.

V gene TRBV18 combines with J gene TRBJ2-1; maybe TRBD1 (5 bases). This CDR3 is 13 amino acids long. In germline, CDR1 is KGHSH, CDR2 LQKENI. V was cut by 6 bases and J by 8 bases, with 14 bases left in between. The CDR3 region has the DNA TGTGCCAGCTCTCCGGGCAGGGCCTATGAGCAGTTCTTC. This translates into CASSPGRAYEQFF.

CDR3 nucleotides: TGTGCCAGTAGTCCCAGGACAGGGGGCGCGTCTGGTAATTCACCCCTCCACTTT. Its protein product is CASSPRTGGASGNSPLHF. The chain has TRBV19 and TRBJ1-6; TRBD1 aligns across 11 bases. Germline trimming cut 5 bases from V and 6 bases from J; bases unmatched to any gene: 12. This CDR3 comprises 18 residues. Germline V gene lookup returns CDR1 LNHDA and CDR2 SQIVND (reference sequence). Filled out from reference TRBV19 and TRBJ1-6, the complete variable domain reads DGGITQSPKYLFRKEGQNVTLSCEQNLNHDAMYWYRQDPGQGLRLIYYSQIVNDFQKGDIAEGYSVSREKKESFPLTVTSAQKNPTAFYLCASSPRTGGASGNSPLHFGNGTRLTVT.

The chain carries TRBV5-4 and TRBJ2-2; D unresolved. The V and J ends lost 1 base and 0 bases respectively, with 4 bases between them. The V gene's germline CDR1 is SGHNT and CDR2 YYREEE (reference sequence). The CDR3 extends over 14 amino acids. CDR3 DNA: TGTGCCAGCAGCTTGTACACGAACACCGGGGAGCTGTTTTTT. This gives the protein CASSLYTNTGELFF.

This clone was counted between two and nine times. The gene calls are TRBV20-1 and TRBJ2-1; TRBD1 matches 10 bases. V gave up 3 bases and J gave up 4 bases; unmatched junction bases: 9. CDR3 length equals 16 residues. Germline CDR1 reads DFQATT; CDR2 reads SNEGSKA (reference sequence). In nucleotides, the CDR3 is TGCAGTGCTAGTTTCCTCGACAGGGGGCTATACAATGAGCAGTTCTTC. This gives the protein CSASFLDRGLYNEQFF.

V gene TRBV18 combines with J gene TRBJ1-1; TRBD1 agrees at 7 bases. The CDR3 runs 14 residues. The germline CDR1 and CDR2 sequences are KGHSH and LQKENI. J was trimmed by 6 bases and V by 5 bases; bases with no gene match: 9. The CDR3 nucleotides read TGTGCCAGCTCAACCCGACAGGGACTGGCTGAAGCTTTCTTT. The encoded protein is CASSTRQGLAEAFF.

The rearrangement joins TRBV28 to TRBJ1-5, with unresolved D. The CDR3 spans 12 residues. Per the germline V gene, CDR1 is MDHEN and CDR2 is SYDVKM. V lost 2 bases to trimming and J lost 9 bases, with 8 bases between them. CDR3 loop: CASSLDRRPQHF. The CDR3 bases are TGTGCCAGCAGTTTAGACCGAAGGCCCCAGCATTTT.

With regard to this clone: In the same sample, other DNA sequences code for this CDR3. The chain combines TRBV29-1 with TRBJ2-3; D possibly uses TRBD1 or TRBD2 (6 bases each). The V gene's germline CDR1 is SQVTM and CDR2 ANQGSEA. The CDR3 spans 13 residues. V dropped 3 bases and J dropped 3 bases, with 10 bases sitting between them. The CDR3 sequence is CSVDEGGTDTQYF. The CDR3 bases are TGCAGCGTTGACGAGGGGGGAACAGATACGCAGTATTTT.

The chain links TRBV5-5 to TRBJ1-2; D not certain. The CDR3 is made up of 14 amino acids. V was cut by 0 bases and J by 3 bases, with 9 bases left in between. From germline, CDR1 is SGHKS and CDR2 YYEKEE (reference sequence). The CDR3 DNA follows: TGTGCCAGCAGCTTGGGACCGGAGCACTATGGCTACACCTTC. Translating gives CASSLGPEHYGYTF.

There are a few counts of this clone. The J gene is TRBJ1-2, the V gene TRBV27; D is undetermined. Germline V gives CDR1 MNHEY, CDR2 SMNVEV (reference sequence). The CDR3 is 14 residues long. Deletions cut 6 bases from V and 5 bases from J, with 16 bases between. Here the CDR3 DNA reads TGTGCCAGCAGCTCAGCAGCGGTTCCTTATGGCTACACCTTC. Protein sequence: CASSSAAVPYGYTF.

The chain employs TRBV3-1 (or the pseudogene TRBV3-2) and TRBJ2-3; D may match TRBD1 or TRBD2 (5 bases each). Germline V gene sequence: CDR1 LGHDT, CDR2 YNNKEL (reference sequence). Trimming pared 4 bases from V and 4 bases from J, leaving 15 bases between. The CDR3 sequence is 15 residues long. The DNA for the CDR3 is TGTGCCAGCAGCCCCCGGGGACGTCGGGCAGATACGCAGTATTTT. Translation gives CASSPRGRRADTQYF.

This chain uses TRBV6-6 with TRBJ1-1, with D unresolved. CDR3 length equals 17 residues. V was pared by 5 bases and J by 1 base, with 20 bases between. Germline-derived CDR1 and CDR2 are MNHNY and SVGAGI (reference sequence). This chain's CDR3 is CASSPLTTLLSNTEAFF. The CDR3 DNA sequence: TGTGCCAGCAGTCCACTTACCACGCTGCTATCGAACACTGAAGCTTTCTTT.

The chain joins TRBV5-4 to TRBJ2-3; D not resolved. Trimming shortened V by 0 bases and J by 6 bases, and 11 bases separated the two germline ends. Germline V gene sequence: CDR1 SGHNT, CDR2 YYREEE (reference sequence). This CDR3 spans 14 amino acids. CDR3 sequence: CASSLVDPQDTQYF. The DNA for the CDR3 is TGTGCCAGCAGCTTGGTGGACCCCCAGGATACGCAGTATTTT.

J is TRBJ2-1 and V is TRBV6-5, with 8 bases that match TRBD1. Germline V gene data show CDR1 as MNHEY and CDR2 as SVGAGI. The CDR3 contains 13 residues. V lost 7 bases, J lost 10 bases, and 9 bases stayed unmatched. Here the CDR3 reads CASNPGGGREQFF. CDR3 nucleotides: TGTGCCAGCAATCCAGGGGGCGGACGGGAGCAGTTCTTC.

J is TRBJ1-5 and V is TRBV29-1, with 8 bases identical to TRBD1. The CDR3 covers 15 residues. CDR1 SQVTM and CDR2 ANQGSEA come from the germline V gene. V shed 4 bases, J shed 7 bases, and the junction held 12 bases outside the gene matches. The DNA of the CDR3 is TGCAGCGTTGCCGAAAGGACAGGGCCGGGGCAGCCCCAGCATTTT. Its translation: CSVAERTGPGQPQHF.

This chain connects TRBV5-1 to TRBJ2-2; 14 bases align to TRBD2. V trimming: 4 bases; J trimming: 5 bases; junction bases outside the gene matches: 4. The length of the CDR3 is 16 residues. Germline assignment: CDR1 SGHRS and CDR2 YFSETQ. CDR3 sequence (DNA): TGCGCCAGCAGCCCCCGGACTAGCGGGGGGACCGGGGAGCTGTTTTTT. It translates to CASSPRTSGGTGELFF. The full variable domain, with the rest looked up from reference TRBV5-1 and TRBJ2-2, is KAGVTQTPRYLIKTRGQQVTLSCSPISGHRSVSWYQQTPGQGLQFLFEYFSETQRNKGNFPGRFSGRQFSNSRSEMNVSTLELGDSALYLCASSPRTSGGTGELFFGEGSRLTVL.

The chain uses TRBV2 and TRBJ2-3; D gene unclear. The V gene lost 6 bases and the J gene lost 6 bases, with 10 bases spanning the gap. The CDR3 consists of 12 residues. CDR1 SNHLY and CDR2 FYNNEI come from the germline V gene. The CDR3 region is CASSLGGDTQYF. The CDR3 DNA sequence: TGTGCCAGCAGCCTGGGTGGGGATACGCAGTATTTT.

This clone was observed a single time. The CDR3 loop is CASTVPPGEQFF. DNA of the CDR3: TGTGCCAGCACCGTCCCTCCGGGTGAGCAGTTCTTC. This chain joins TRBV28 and TRBJ2-1, with D unclear. V lost 7 bases and J 9 bases, leaving 13 bases between the germline ends. The CDR3 totals 12 residues. CDR1 and CDR2 from the germline V gene are MDHEN and SYDVKM.

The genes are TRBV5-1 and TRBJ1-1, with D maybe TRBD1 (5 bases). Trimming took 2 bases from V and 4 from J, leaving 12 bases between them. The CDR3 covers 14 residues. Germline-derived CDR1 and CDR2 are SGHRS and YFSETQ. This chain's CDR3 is CASSFGQFGTEAFF. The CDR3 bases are TGCGCCAGCAGCTTTGGACAATTCGGCACTGAAGCTTTCTTT.

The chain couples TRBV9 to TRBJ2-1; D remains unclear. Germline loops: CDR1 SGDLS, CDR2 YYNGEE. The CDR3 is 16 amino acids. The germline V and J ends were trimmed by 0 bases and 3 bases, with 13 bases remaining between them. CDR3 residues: CASSVAIGDFYNEQFF. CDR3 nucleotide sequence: TGTGCCAGCAGCGTAGCTATCGGTGATTTCTACAATGAGCAGTTCTTC.

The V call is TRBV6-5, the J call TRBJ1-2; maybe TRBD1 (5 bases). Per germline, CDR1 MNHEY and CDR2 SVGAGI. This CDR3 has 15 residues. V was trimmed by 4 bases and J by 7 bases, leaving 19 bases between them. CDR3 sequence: CASSFDSGDWSGYTF. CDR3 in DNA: TGTGCCAGCAGTTTCGACAGCGGGGACTGGTCTGGCTACACCTTC.

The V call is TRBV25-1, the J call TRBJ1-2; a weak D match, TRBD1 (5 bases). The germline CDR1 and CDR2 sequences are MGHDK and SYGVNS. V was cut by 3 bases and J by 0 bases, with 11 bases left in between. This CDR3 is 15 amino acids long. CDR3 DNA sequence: TGTGCCAGCAGTGACCCCGGGACGGCTAACTATGGCTACACCTTC. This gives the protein CASSDPGTANYGYTF.

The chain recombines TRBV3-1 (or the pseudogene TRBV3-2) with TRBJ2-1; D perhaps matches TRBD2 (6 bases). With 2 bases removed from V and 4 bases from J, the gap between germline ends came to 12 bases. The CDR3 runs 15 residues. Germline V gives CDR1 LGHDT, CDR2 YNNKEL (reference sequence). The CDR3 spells CASSQRRAGYNEQFF. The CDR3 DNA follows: TGTGCCAGCAGCCAAAGGAGGGCGGGGTACAATGAGCAGTTCTTC.

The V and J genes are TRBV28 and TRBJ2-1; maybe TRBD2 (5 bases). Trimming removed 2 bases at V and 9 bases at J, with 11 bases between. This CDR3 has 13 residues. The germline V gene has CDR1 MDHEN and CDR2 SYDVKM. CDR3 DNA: TGTGCCAGCAGTTTAGGTCTAGCCAGTGAGCAGTTCTTC. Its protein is CASSLGLASEQFF.

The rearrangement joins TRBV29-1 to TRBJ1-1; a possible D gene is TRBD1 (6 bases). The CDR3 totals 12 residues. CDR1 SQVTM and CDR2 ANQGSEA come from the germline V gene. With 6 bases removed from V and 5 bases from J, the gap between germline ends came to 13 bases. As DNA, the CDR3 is TGCAGCGTCGTTCCAGGGGAGACTGAAGCTTTCTTT. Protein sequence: CSVVPGETEAFF.

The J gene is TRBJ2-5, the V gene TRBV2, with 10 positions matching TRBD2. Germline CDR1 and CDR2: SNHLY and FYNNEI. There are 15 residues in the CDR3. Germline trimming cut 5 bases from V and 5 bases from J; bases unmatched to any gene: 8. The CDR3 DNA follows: TGTGCCAGCAGTAGAGCGGGGGGGCTAGGGGAGACCCAGTACTTC. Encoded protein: CASSRAGGLGETQYF.